Below, 32 T cell receptor beta chains from the same sample are listed, as sequenced in a study of T cell repertoires in cytomegalovirus infection. Which antigens these TCRs recognize remains unknown. TCRdb reanalysed the reads using MiXCR and keeps one entry per CDR3 protein. The sample includes 650,000 to 900,000 distinct CDR3 sequences, 30% to 35% seen only once; the top ten take roughly 12%. This sample comprised cultured CD8+ T cells from PBMCs, obtained from culture after CMV antigen stimulation. Every receptor here comes from a human donor in good health (CMV status not recorded). Some clones in this sample may be carry-over from other donors' samples.

This clonotype was detected only a few times. V is TRBV7-6 and J is TRBJ2-1; 9 nucleotides agree with TRBD2. Germline V gene data show CDR1 as SGHVS and CDR2 as FNYEAQ. This CDR3 is 15 amino acids long. The V and J ends lost 2 bases and 7 bases, in that order; junction bases with no gene match: 6. The CDR3 protein is CASSLLAGGRNEQFF. The CDR3 region has the DNA TGTGCCAGCAGCTTACTGGCGGGGGGGCGGAATGAGCAGTTCTTC.

This clonotype was seen a few times. The chain has TRBV6-5 and TRBJ2-7; D unresolved. Per the germline V gene, CDR1 is MNHEY and CDR2 is SVGAGI. Trimming shortened V by 0 bases and J by 0 bases, and 6 bases separated the two germline ends. The CDR3 is 14 amino acids. The CDR3 is CASSYSSASYEQYF. DNA of the CDR3: TGTGCCAGCAGTTACTCGAGTGCCTCCTACGAGCAGTACTTC.

This chain links TRBV7-9 with TRBJ2-3; 7 bases align to TRBD2. V shed 4 bases, J shed 5 bases, and the junction held 3 bases outside the gene matches. The CDR3 runs 13 residues. Germline assignment: CDR1 SEHNR and CDR2 FQNEAQ (reference sequence). As DNA, the CDR3 is TGTGCCAGCAGCTGGGCTAGCGGAGATACGCAGTATTTT. It specifies CASSWASGDTQYF.

There are a few counts of this clonotype. The chain has TRBV6-2 or TRBV6-3 and TRBJ1-5; the D gene is possibly TRBD1 (5 bases). Per germline, CDR1 MNHEY and CDR2 SVGEGT. V gave up 0 bases and J gave up 8 bases, with 17 bases separating them. CDR3 size: 16 residues. CDR3 bases: TGTGCCAGCAGTTACTCGATGGGGCGGACTAGCAAGCCCCAGCATTTT. Translation gives CASSYSMGRTSKPQHF.

In this sample, this clonotype turned up a few times. The gene calls are TRBV4-1 and TRBJ1-2; D is undetermined. Looked up from germline, CDR1 is MGHRA and CDR2 is YSYEKL. Trimming left V 0 bases short and J 6 bases short, with 17 bases between. The CDR3 covers 16 residues. CDR3 nucleotides: TGCGCCAGCAGCCAAGACCTAGGCACAATAGGTGATGGCTACACCTTC. Translating it yields CASSQDLGTIGDGYTF.

Remarks on this clonotype: The junction departs from germline at one end; a sequencing error may be responsible. The CDR3 nucleotides read TGTGCCAGCAGCTTGGCCGACTCATCCGGCAATGAGCAGTTCTTC. Its translation is CASSLADSSGNEQFF. This chain links TRBV5-3 with TRBJ2-1; D remains unclear. TRBV5-3 is treated as an ORF (open reading frame) with a function not yet certain. The CDR3 has 15 amino acids.

This clonotype was detected once. This chain links TRBV20-1 with TRBJ2-1, with 9 bases that match TRBD2. The CDR3 runs to 15 residues. V shed 1 base and J 2 bases; nucleotides not matched to a gene: 3. Germline assignment: CDR1 DFQATT and CDR2 SNEGSKA (reference sequence). The CDR3 DNA reads as TGCAGTGCTAGAGGAGGCGGGGGGGCCTACAATGAGCAGTTCTTC. The encoded protein is CSARGGGGAYNEQFF.

In this sample, this clonotype turned up a few times. The genes are TRBV7-6 and TRBJ2-7, with 7 bases fitting TRBD1. Germline loops: CDR1 SGHVS, CDR2 FNYEAQ. Unmatched junction bases numbered 1, after V lost 5 bases and J lost 6 bases. The CDR3 is 11 residues long. The CDR3 spells CASSTGVEQYF. The CDR3 region has the DNA TGTGCCAGCAGCACAGGGGTCGAGCAGTACTTC. Drawing the rest from reference TRBV7-6 and TRBJ2-7, the complete variable domain is GAGVSQSPRYKVTKRGQDVALRCDPISGHVSLYWYRQALGQGPEFLTYFNYEAQQDKSGLPNDRFSAERPEGSISTLTIQRTEQRDSAMYRCASSTGVEQYFGPGTRLTVT.

CDR3 nucleotides: TGTGCCAGCAGCTTCTCCGTGACCGTCACAGATACGCAGTATTTT. This translates into CASSFSVTVTDTQYF. The rearrangement uses TRBV7-9 and TRBJ2-3; D call uncertain. Germline-derived CDR1 and CDR2 are SEHNR and FQNEAQ (reference sequence). The CDR3 loop spans 15 amino acids. With 3 bases removed from V and 2 bases from J, the gap between germline ends came to 12 bases.

The chain recombines TRBV7-9 with TRBJ1-2; 7 bases map to TRBD1. The germline V gene has CDR1 SEHNR and CDR2 FQNEAQ (reference sequence). J lost 8 bases, V lost 6 bases, and 9 bases had no gene match. CDR3 length: 13 amino acids. The CDR3 region has the DNA TGTGCCAGCAGGGCCGGACAGGTCGGCGGCTACACCTTC. Amino acid sequence: CASRAGQVGGYTF.

V is TRBV7-2 and J is TRBJ2-7; 9 positions agree with TRBD1. Germline values: CDR1 SGHTA, CDR2 FQGNSA. V lost 0 bases, J lost 3 bases, and 9 bases stayed unmatched. The CDR3 covers 17 residues. CDR3 in DNA: TGTGCCAGCAGCTTAGCAGACCGGGACAGGGCTATCTACGAGCAGTACGTC. This gives the protein CASSLADRDRAIYEQYV.

The chain combines TRBV28 with TRBJ1-1, with D unresolved. Germline V lookup: CDR1 MDHEN, CDR2 SYDVKM. V dropped 2 bases and J dropped 4 bases, with 14 bases sitting between them. The CDR3 is 15 amino acids. The CDR3 nucleotides are TGTGCCAGCAGTTTAATTGGCGGTGTATCCACTGAAGCTTTCTTT. Protein sequence: CASSLIGGVSTEAFF. Together with reference TRBV28 and TRBJ1-1, the CDR3 gives the full variable domain: DVKVTQSSRYLVKRTGEKVFLECVQDMDHENMFWYRQDPGLGLRLIYFSYDVKMKEKGDIPEGYSVSREKKERFSLILESASTNQTSMYLCASSLIGGVSTEAFFGQGTRLTVV.

This clonotype was recorded a few times. As DNA, the CDR3 is TGTGCCAGCAACGGCGGGGGGGGCACAGATACGCAGTATTTT. It is translated as CASNGGGGTDTQYF. The chain combines TRBV7-2 with TRBJ2-3, with 9 positions matching TRBD2. The CDR3 is made up of 14 amino acids. Trimming removed 7 bases from V and 1 base from J; junction bases left unmatched: 3. CDR1 and CDR2 from the germline V gene are SGHTA and FQGNSA.

The V call is TRBV5-1, the J call TRBJ1-2; weak D call: TRBD1 (5 bases). Trimming left V 1 base short and J 3 bases short, with 13 bases between. The CDR3 has 15 amino acids. From germline, CDR1 is SGHRS and CDR2 YFSETQ. CDR3: CASSLRAGKDYGYTF. In nucleotides, the CDR3 is TGCGCCAGCAGCTTGAGGGCAGGGAAGGACTATGGCTACACCTTC. The variable domain in full, with the rest retrieved from reference TRBV5-1 and TRBJ1-2, is KAGVTQTPRYLIKTRGQQVTLSCSPISGHRSVSWYQQTPGQGLQFLFEYFSETQRNKGNFPGRFSGRQFSNSRSEMNVSTLELGDSALYLCASSLRAGKDYGYTFGSGTRLTVV.

V usage is TRBV7-3 and J usage is TRBJ2-1; D may be TRBD2 (6 bases). In germline, CDR1 is SGHTA, CDR2 FQGTGA. V shed 5 bases and J shed 5 bases, with 22 bases lying between them. The CDR3 contains 17 residues. CDR3 sequence: CASSLRRATPFDNEQFF. In DNA, the CDR3 is TGTGCCAGCAGCCTGCGGAGGGCGACGCCTTTTGACAATGAGCAGTTCTTC.

This clonotype was counted at least ten times. CDR3 amino acids: CASSLAVPGGNSPLHF. For the CDR3, the DNA is TGTGCCAGCAGCTTAGCGGTCCCCGGGGGTAATTCACCCCTCCACTTT. The J gene is TRBJ1-6, the V gene TRBV7-6, with a tentative D call TRBD1 (5 bases). The CDR3 consists of 16 residues. Germline V lookup: CDR1 SGHVS, CDR2 FNYEAQ. Trimming removed 0 bases from V and 6 bases from J, with 12 bases in between.

This clonotype was detected a few times. The chain couples TRBV7-9 to TRBJ1-2; TRBD1 might be the D (6 bases). This CDR3 contains 15 residues. Between the trimmed V and J ends, which lost 1 base and 1 base, there was a span of 10 bases. Germline V lookup: CDR1 SEHNR, CDR2 FQNEAQ (reference sequence). CDR3 in amino acids: CASSLGSGVNYGYTF. The CDR3 DNA sequence: TGTGCCAGCAGCTTAGGATCAGGGGTTAACTATGGCTACACCTTC.

This clonotype has only a few counts. The rearrangement links TRBV12-3 or TRBV12-4 to TRBJ1-2, with D hard to call. The V gene lost 5 bases and the J gene lost 4 bases, with 17 bases spanning the gap. The CDR3 loop spans 15 amino acids. The chain's CDR3 is CASSTGRPALYGYTF. The CDR3 DNA reads TGTGCCAGCAGTACCGGACGGCCCGCCCTCTATGGCTACACCTTC.

The table lists this clonotype with a few counts. V and J are TRBV20-1 and TRBJ2-5, with TRBD2 matching over 7 bases. The CDR3 loop spans 17 amino acids. Germline CDR1 is DFQATT and CDR2 is SNEGSKA (reference sequence). The trim removed 0 bases at V and 0 bases at J, leaving 10 bases unmatched. DNA for the CDR3: TGCAGTGCTAGAGAGAGGAAGCTCGGGGGGTACCAAGAGACCCAGTACTTC. Translated, it gives CSARERKLGGYQETQYF.

The V and J genes are TRBV3-1 and TRBJ2-3; 11 nucleotides match TRBD2. The ends lost 3 bases at V and 2 bases at J; junction bases unmatched: 4. The germline CDR1 and CDR2 sequences are LGHDT and YNNKEL (reference sequence). The CDR3 extends over 16 amino acids. The CDR3, as DNA: TGTGCCAGCAGCCAGACTAGCGGGACGACCACAGATACGCAGTATTTT. Protein: CASSQTSGTTTDTQYF.

The CDR3, as DNA: TGTGCTAGCTCCTCACAGGGTGGGGAGCAGTATTTT. It encodes CASSSQGGEQYF. V usage is TRBV12-5 and J usage is TRBJ2-7; TRBD1 is a possible D gene (6 bases). The end of the DNA fits TRBJ2-3 better, so the J call may be wrong. CDR1 is LGHNT and CDR2 is FRNRAP in the germline V gene. This CDR3 has 12 residues.

The gene calls are TRBV6-5 and TRBJ2-7, with D unclear. Germline CDR1 MNHEY, CDR2 SVGAGI. The CDR3 spans 14 residues. Deletions cut 6 bases from V and 1 base from J, with 13 bases between. The DNA for the CDR3 is TGTGCCAGCAGGCCTGGTGTGGGTTCCTACGAGCAGTACGTC. It codes for CASRPGVGSYEQYV.

This clonotype was recorded many times. The V and J genes are TRBV6-6 and TRBJ2-1, with TRBD1 as a possible D gene (5 bases). Trimming pared 2 bases from V and 8 bases from J, leaving 7 bases between. This CDR3 is built from 12 residues. Germline CDR1 and CDR2: MNHNY and SVGAGI (reference sequence). CDR3 DNA: TGTGCCAGCAGTTACCCCAGGGATGAGCAGTTCTTC. As protein: CASSYPRDEQFF.

This clonotype occurred a few times. This chain connects TRBV29-1 to TRBJ1-2; perhaps TRBD1 as D (6 bases). V dropped 2 bases and J dropped 2 bases, with 9 bases sitting between them. CDR3 length equals 13 residues. CDR1 and CDR2 from the germline V gene are SQVTM and ANQGSEA. CDR3 amino acids: CSVEHTGNYGYTF. CDR3 bases: TGCAGCGTTGAACACACAGGGAACTATGGCTACACCTTC.

The chain has TRBV11-3 and TRBJ1-1; 7 nucleotides match TRBD1. The CDR3 is 15 residues long. The J segment lost 0 bases and the V segment lost 4 bases, leaving 5 bases of the junction unmatched. Per germline, CDR1 SGHNT and CDR2 YENEEA. CDR3 nucleotide sequence: TGTGCCAGCAGCTCAACAGGGGCGATGAACACTGAAGCTTTCTTT. Amino acid sequence: CASSSTGAMNTEAFF. The full variable domain, in which reference TRBV11-3 and TRBJ1-1 provide the parts outside the CDR3, is EAGVVQSPRYKIIEKKQPVAFWCNPISGHNTLYWYLQNLGQGPELLIRYENEEAVDDSQLPKDRFSAERLKGVDSTLKIQPAELGDSAVYLCASSSTGAMNTEAFFGQGTRLTVV.

V gene TRBV10-3 combines with J gene TRBJ1-1, with D tentatively TRBD1 (6 bases). V was trimmed by 10 bases and J by 4 bases, leaving 16 bases between them. This CDR3 has 13 amino acids. Germline V gene sequence: CDR1 ENHRY, CDR2 SYGVKD. CDR3 loop: CATKPGAPTEAFF. In DNA form, the CDR3 reads TGTGCCACTAAACCAGGGGCCCCCACTGAAGCTTTCTTT.

This clonotype has a handful of counts. The V and J genes are TRBV7-9 and TRBJ2-7, with no clear D. Germline V gene sequence: CDR1 SEHNR, CDR2 FQNEAQ (reference sequence). Trimming left V 5 bases short and J 1 base short, with 9 bases between. CDR3 length: 13 residues. CDR3 coding DNA: TGTGCCAGCAGCAAGGACGGATCCTACGAGCAGTACGTC. Translation gives CASSKDGSYEQYV.

This clonotype was counted a few times. The rearrangement uses TRBV12-3 or TRBV12-4 and TRBJ1-5; no reliable D call. The CDR3 extends over 13 amino acids. The V end lost 5 bases, the J end lost 7 bases, and 12 bases lay between the germline ends. The CDR3 DNA is TGTGCCAGCAGTGCCGGGAAGGGACAGCCCCAGCATTTT. It specifies CASSAGKGQPQHF.

The J gene is TRBJ2-3, the V gene TRBV7-3; D is perhaps TRBD1 or TRBD2 (6 bases each). Germline V gene lookup returns CDR1 SGHTA and CDR2 FQGTGA. V lost 5 bases, J lost 3 bases, and 18 bases lay in between. The CDR3 sequence is 16 residues long. As DNA, the CDR3 is TGTGCCAGCAGCCCAACCCCAGGGGCGGGGACAGATACGCAGTATTTT. Translated, it gives CASSPTPGAGTDTQYF.

This clonotype was observed a single time. The rearrangement joins TRBV24-1 to TRBJ1-2; no clear D. Germline CDR1 and CDR2: KGHDR and SFDVKD. There are 16 residues in the CDR3. With 6 bases removed from V and 4 bases from J, the gap between germline ends came to 20 bases. In DNA, the CDR3 is TGTGCCACCAGTACACGCGAAGGGCCTTCTTTCTATGGCTACACCTTC. It specifies CATSTREGPSFYGYTF.

The chain links TRBV7-9 to TRBJ2-1; 9 bases are a match to TRBD2. V was pared by 5 bases and J by 2 bases, with 7 bases of the junction left unmatched. The CDR3 loop spans 16 amino acids. Germline CDR1 and CDR2: SEHNR and FQNEAQ (reference sequence). CDR3 in amino acids: CASSPRSSGAYNEQFF. CDR3 nucleotides: TGTGCCAGCAGCCCCCGTTCTAGCGGGGCCTACAATGAGCAGTTCTTC.

This chain joins TRBV6-1 and TRBJ1-2; TRBD1 is a possible D gene (5 bases). Germline V gives CDR1 MNHNS, CDR2 SASEGT. The CDR3 sequence is 14 residues long. The V and J ends lost 3 bases and 8 bases respectively, with 16 bases between them. CDR3 nucleotide sequence: TGTGCCAGCAGTGACAGGGACGGACGCAGAGGCTACACCTTC. Translation: CASSDRDGRRGYTF.